The entry below gives a single T cell receptor (beta chain) sequence along with its context. The CDR3 spans 14 residues. Germline V lookup: CDR1 LGHDT, CDR2 YNNKEL (reference sequence). Unmatched junction bases numbered 12, after V lost 7 bases and J lost 6 bases. This entry comes from a study of control samples from healthy donors and cancer patients. Repertoires were generated with immunoSEQ multiplex PCR, while TCRdb's copy carries only in-frame clones and drops some. The data show 170,000 or so clones, 90% seen once. This sequence joins TRBV3-1 (or the pseudogene TRBV3-2) and TRBJ2-7; 7 bases map to TRBD2. The TCR sequence derives from a woman between 50 and 59 years old in good health. The specimen sequenced was blood. The CDR3 spells CASTLGGWTGEQYF. The DNA of the CDR3 is TGTGCCAGCACCTTGGGAGGGTGGACTGGCGAGCAGTACTTC.